These T cell receptor beta chains were read from a single sample in a study of blood T cells in healthy people across ages. TCRdb re-derived calls from the 5' RACE reads in MiXCR, one entry per CDR3 protein. Here the sample spans some 1,500,000 distinct CDR3 sequences, 35% to 45% being singletons. The sequenced sample was blood. These receptors all stem from a young woman in good health. The CDR3 runs from the conserved cysteine through the conserved F or W. The D gene is left open where the match is weak. Size values are once, few and many counts, or a class for expanded clones, and some rows have none.

TRBJ2-1 | TRBV12-3/TRBV12-4 | TRBD2 | few | CASTGTSPDNEQFF | TGTGCCAGCACCGGGACTAGCCCTGACAATGAGCAGTTCTTC
TRBJ2-2 | TRBV20-1 | - | - | CSASEPRNTGELFF | TGCAGTGCTAGTGAGCCGCGGAACACCGGGGAGCTGTTTTTT
TRBJ2-4 | TRBV12-3/TRBV12-4 | - | - | CASRPSGLGPQAKNIQYF | TGTGCCAGCAGACCCTCGGGATTAGGCCCTCAGGCCAAAAACATTCAGTACTTC
TRBJ1-2 | TRBV20-1 | TRBD1 | - | CSACRDSRGYTF | TGCAGTGCTTGCCGGGACAGTCGGGGCTACACCTTC
TRBJ2-3 | TRBV7-8 | TRBD2 | - | CASRPLADTDTQYF | TGTGCCAGCAGGCCCCTAGCGGACACAGATACGCAGTATTTT
TRBJ2-5 | TRBV24-1 | - | - | CATSDLGGPGKETQYF | TGTGCCACCAGTGATTTAGGCGGGCCAGGGAAAGAGACCCAGTACTTC
TRBJ2-3 | TRBV5-1 | TRBD2 | - | CASSRRGDPSTDTQYF | TGCGCCAGCTCTCGGCGGGGGGACCCTAGCACAGATACGCAGTATTTT
TRBJ1-4 | TRBV7-2 | - | - | CASSLDTGNNEKLFF | TGTGCCAGCAGCTTAGATACGGGAAATAACGAAAAACTGTTTTTT
TRBJ2-7 | TRBV13 | TRBD1 | - | CASSPDDRGHEQYF | TGTGCCAGCAGCCCCGATGACAGGGGGCACGAGCAGTACTTC
TRBJ2-6 | TRBV5-5 | - | - | CASSLDVTISSGANVLTF | TGTGCCAGCAGCTTGGACGTCACGATCAGCTCTGGGGCCAACGTCCTGACTTTC
TRBJ2-3 | TRBV12-3/TRBV12-4 | - | - | CASSPNRADTQYF | TGTGCCAGCTCACCTAATCGGGCAGATACGCAGTATTTT
TRBJ2-4 | TRBV12-3/TRBV12-4 | - | - | CASSPMAGANLAKNIQYF | TGTGCCAGCAGCCCCATGGCCGGGGCGAACCTAGCCAAAAACATTCAGTACTTC
TRBJ2-3 | TRBV11-2 | TRBD2 | - | CASSLGPGGPQDTQYF | TGTGCCAGCAGCTTAGGACCGGGGGGGCCGCAAGATACGCAGTATTTT
TRBJ2-1 | TRBV12-3/TRBV12-4 | TRBD2 | once | CASSWRLAGAEQFF | TGTGCCAGCAGTTGGAGACTAGCAGGCGCTGAGCAGTTCTTC
TRBJ2-7 | TRBV24-1 | - | few | CATYLPGRGSYEQYF | TGTGCCACCTACCTCCCCGGACGGGGCTCCTACGAGCAGTACTTC
TRBJ2-5 | TRBV9 | - | - | CASGPGASNEQYF | TGTGCCTCGGGACCAGGGGCTAGTAATGAGCAGTACTTC
TRBJ2-3 | TRBV20-1 | - | few | CSARSTGTDTQYF | TGCAGTGCTAGATCGACTGGCACAGATACGCAGTATTTT
TRBJ2-1 | TRBV20-1 | TRBD2 | - | CSGASGDPSSYNEQFF | TGCAGTGGGGCTAGCGGGGATCCTAGCTCCTACAATGAGCAGTTCTTC
TRBJ2-3 | TRBV7-2 | - | - | CASSRGGLSGDTQYF | TGTGCCAGCAGCCGCGGAGGACTTTCAGGAGATACGCAGTATTTT
TRBJ1-5 | TRBV14 | TRBD1 | few | CASSHRGQGQPQHF | TGTGCCAGCAGCCACAGGGGGCAAGGTCAGCCCCAGCATTTT
TRBJ2-7 | TRBV4-3 | - | - | CASSQEETKYSYEQYF | TGCGCCAGCAGCCAAGAAGAAACAAAATACTCCTACGAGCAGTACTTC
TRBJ2-7 | TRBV30 | - | - | CAWSGSPRAYEQYF | TGTGCCTGGAGTGGGAGCCCCCGAGCCTACGAGCAGTACTTC
TRBJ1-1 | TRBV2 | TRBD1 | - | CASSGQGKGTEAFF | TGTGCCAGCAGTGGACAGGGGAAAGGCACTGAAGCTTTCTTT
TRBJ2-4 | TRBV4-1 | - | few | CASSQRLVGVNIQYF | TGCGCCAGCAGCCAAAGGCTTGTAGGGGTAAACATTCAGTACTTC
TRBJ1-2 | TRBV7-9 | - | few | CASSLATVLNYGYTF | TGTGCCAGCAGCTTAGCCACGGTTCTTAACTATGGCTACACCTTC
TRBJ2-4 | TRBV9 | - | few | CASSAGGQVGNIQYF | TGTGCCAGCAGCGCTGGGGGGCAAGTGGGAAACATTCAGTACTTC
TRBJ2-3 | TRBV25-1 | - | - | CASSDYNTDTQYF | TGTGCCAGCAGTGATTACAACACAGATACGCAGTATTTT
TRBJ2-7 | TRBV15 | TRBD1 | - | CATSRSGQAVYEQYF | TGTGCCACCAGCAGATCCGGACAGGCCGTCTACGAGCAGTACTTC
TRBJ2-7 | TRBV20-1 | TRBD1 | - | CSARRTGISEQYF | TGCAGTGCTAGACGGACAGGGATCTCCGAGCAGTACTTC
TRBJ1-5 | TRBV6-2/TRBV6-3 | - | - | CASTQRVNQPQHF | TGTGCCAGCACCCAGAGGGTTAATCAGCCCCAGCATTTT
TRBJ1-1 | TRBV20-1 | - | few | CSASIGNTEAFF | TGCAGTGCTAGTATTGGGAACACTGAAGCTTTCTTT
TRBJ2-7 | TRBV4-2 | TRBD2 | - | CASSQASGTHEQYF | TGTGCCAGCAGCCAAGCTAGCGGGACCCACGAGCAGTACTTC
TRBJ1-5 | TRBV7-8 | TRBD1 | - | CASSSYPGQGRYSNQPQHF | TGTGCCAGCAGCTCATACCCCGGACAGGGCCGGTATAGCAATCAGCCCCAGCATTTT
TRBJ1-4 | TRBV5-8 | - | few | CASSGGRTATNEKLFF | TGTGCCAGCAGCGGGGGACGGACTGCAACTAATGAAAAACTGTTTTTT
TRBJ2-7 | TRBV20-1 | - | - | CSARVLGSSSYEQYF | TGCAGTGCTAGAGTGTTGGGTTCAAGCTCCTACGAGCAGTACTTC
TRBJ1-5 | TRBV28 | - | - | CASSRGSNNQPQHF | TGTGCCAGCAGCCGGGGGAGCAACAATCAGCCCCAGCATTTT
TRBJ2-7 | TRBV6-2/TRBV6-3 | - | - | CASSYPVYEQYF | TGTGCCAGCAGTTACCCCGTTTACGAGCAGTACTTC
TRBJ1-2 | TRBV20-1 | TRBD1 | - | CSAKTGGYGYTF | TGCAGTGCAAAGACAGGGGGCTATGGCTACACCTTC
TRBJ1-4 | TRBV4-1 | - | - | CASSSNSQAVNEKLFF | TGCGCCAGCAGTTCAAACTCCCAGGCCGTAAATGAAAAACTGTTTTTT
TRBJ1-1 | TRBV9 | TRBD1 | many | CASSPQGATEAFF | TGTGCCAGCAGCCCACAGGGGGCCACTGAAGCTTTCTTT
TRBJ2-3 | TRBV6-5 | - | few | CASSYNPQDTQYF | TGTGCCAGCAGTTATAACCCTCAGGATACGCAGTATTTT
TRBJ2-1 | TRBV7-2 | TRBD2 | - | CASSLARPRTRGSGKYNEQFF | TGTGCCAGCAGCTTAGCCAGACCCCGGACTAGGGGTAGCGGGAAGTACAATGAGCAGTTCTTC
TRBJ2-1 | TRBV20-1 | TRBD2 | few | CSAPRVSGGATRDEQFF | TGCAGTGCTCCCCGAGTTAGCGGGGGGGCGACGAGAGATGAGCAGTTCTTC
TRBJ2-5 | TRBV27 | TRBD1 | - | CASSTGGILETQYF | TGTGCCAGCAGTACAGGGGGCATTCTGGAGACCCAGTACTTC
TRBJ2-1 | TRBV3-1 | TRBD2 | - | CASSLNLAGASWNNEQFF | TGTGCCAGCAGCCTAAATCTAGCGGGAGCTTCTTGGAACAATGAGCAGTTCTTC
TRBJ2-1 | TRBV12-3/TRBV12-4 | - | few | CASTPPGNNEQFF | TGTGCCAGCACCCCGCCAGGGAACAATGAGCAGTTCTTC
TRBJ2-1 | TRBV9 | - | few | CASSVSSYEQFF | TGTGCCAGCAGCGTAAGTAGCTATGAGCAGTTCTTC
TRBJ2-1 | TRBV7-3 | TRBD2 | - | CASSLMGLAGGPGINEQFF | TGTGCCAGCAGCTTAATGGGACTAGCGGGGGGGCCTGGTATCAATGAGCAGTTCTTC
TRBJ2-1 | TRBV9 | - | - | CASNPGLLYNEQFF | TGTGCCAGCAACCCCGGACTTCTCTACAATGAGCAGTTCTTC
TRBJ2-1 | TRBV27 | - | few | CASSHRGYNEQFF | TGTGCCAGCAGTCACCGGGGTTACAATGAGCAGTTCTTC
TRBJ1-4 | TRBV3-1 | - | - | CASSHREANEKLFF | TGTGCCAGCAGCCACAGGGAGGCTAATGAAAAACTGTTTTTT
TRBJ2-2 | TRBV7-2 | TRBD2 | - | CASRPLAGYYSGELFF | TGTGCCAGCAGGCCGCTAGCGGGGTATTATTCCGGGGAGCTGTTTTTT
TRBJ1-1 | TRBV5-1 | - | few | CASSSGSSDEAFF | TGCGCCAGCAGCTCGGGGAGCTCCGATGAAGCTTTCTTT
TRBJ2-3 | TRBV15 | - | few | CATSRDLAGTTDTQYF | TGTGCCACCAGCAGAGATCTCGCAGGGACCACAGATACGCAGTATTTT
TRBJ2-1 | TRBV7-2 | - | - | CASKSAFSSYNEQFF | TGTGCCAGCAAGTCGGCCTTTAGCTCCTACAATGAGCAGTTCTTC
TRBJ2-3 | TRBV7-2 | - | - | CASGRGLQPGTQYF | TGTGCCAGCGGTCGGGGATTACAACCAGGTACGCAGTATTTT
TRBJ2-3 | TRBV7-8 | TRBD1 | - | CASSLDWRTGVTDTQYF | TGTGCCAGCAGCTTAGACTGGCGGACAGGGGTAACAGATACGCAGTATTTT
TRBJ1-1 | TRBV4-2 | - | few | CASSRTGQLWSNTEAFF | TGTGCCAGCAGCCGAACTGGACAGCTCTGGTCGAACACTGAAGCTTTCTTT
TRBJ2-2 | TRBV2 | TRBD2 | - | CASSEGLARNTGELFF | TGTGCCAGCAGTGAGGGACTAGCCCGGAACACCGGGGAGCTGTTTTTT